The source of this T cell receptor (beta chain) is a study of CD4 T cells in relation to SARS-CoV-2 and coronaviruses. Turning to this clone: The antigen is not known.

The length of the CDR3 is 12 residues. Trimming removed 6 bases at V and 3 bases at J, with 9 bases between. Generated by immunoSEQ multiplex PCR, the TCRdb table keeps only in-frame clones and is missing some. This table holds 25,000 to 30,000 clones, 76% found once. CD4+ T cells from unexposed donors were obtained before the COVID-19 pandemic (2011-2018). Isolation of CD4+ T cells took place after less than twelve days in culture. Sequencing input: CD4+ T cells from PBMCs, cultured in vitro. The gene calls are TRBV12-3 or TRBV12-4 and TRBJ2-7; D is uncertain. This receptor was identified in a human donor in good health. This CDR3 is CASRASYYEQYF. For the CDR3, the DNA is TGTGCCAGCAGAGCCTCCTACTACGAGCAGTACTTC.